Below, 11 T cell receptor beta chains from the same sample are listed, as sequenced in a study of T cells in Graves' hyperthyroidism and ophthalmopathy. Researchers took RNA transcripts and amplified the TCR beta CDR3 regions from them. Researchers ran a first-round RT-PCR on the TCR CDR3 using the HTBI primer set. Using its own MiXCR run on the multiplex PCR reads, TCRdb lists one record per CDR3 protein. The data hold fewer than 750,000 distinct CDR3 sequences, with 14% to 15% observed a single time. Sequencing was done on a sample of blood. The source of these receptors is a woman aged 40-49 years with Graves' ophthalmopathy.

This clonotype was observed at least ten times. The chain has TRBV24-1 and TRBJ2-7; 9 positions match TRBD2. Germline CDR1 reads KGHDR; CDR2 reads SFDVKD. There are 15 residues in the CDR3. With V trimmed by 5 bases and J by 1 base, 5 bases remained unmatched. The DNA for the CDR3 is TGTGCCACCAGTGCTGGGCTAGCGGGGTCCTACGAGCAGTACTTC. Translated: CATSAGLAGSYEQYF.

The sample holds many counts of this clonotype. Germline and junction disagree at one end, which may indicate a read error. V gene TRBV5-1 combines with J gene TRBJ1-2; D call uncertain. Germline V CDR1 and CDR2: SGHRS, YFSETQ. This CDR3 has 12 residues. In DNA, the CDR3 is TGTGCCAGCAGCTTAGATGGGCGGGGCTACACCTTC. Residues: CASSLDGRGYTF.

There are a few counts of this clonotype. This chain connects TRBV12-3 or TRBV12-4 to TRBJ2-1; D is undetermined. The CDR3 sequence is 12 residues long. Trimming cost V 2 bases and J 10 bases, with 9 bases left between them. The CDR3 nucleotides are TGTGCCAGCAGTTTAAATGGCCGCGAGCAGTTCTTC. Translated, it gives CASSLNGREQFF.

This clonotype was picked up many times. The gene calls are TRBV6-5 and TRBJ1-3; 9 bases are shared with TRBD1. The CDR3 has 17 amino acids. Germline-derived CDR1 and CDR2 are MNHEY and SVGAGI. J gave up 4 bases and V 2 bases, and 9 bases lay outside the gene matches. The CDR3 DNA follows: TGTGCCAGCAGTTACCTATCCCCAGGGACAGGGGGAAACACCATATATTTT. Protein product: CASSYLSPGTGGNTIYF.

In this sample, this clonotype turned up many times. This chain joins TRBV7-2 and TRBJ1-2; D gene ambiguous. The CDR3 totals 14 residues. V gave up 7 bases and J gave up 8 bases, with 20 bases separating them. Germline CDR1 is SGHTA and CDR2 is FQGNSA. CDR3 in amino acids: CASNPDLGVGGYTF. Written as DNA, the CDR3 is TGTGCCAGCAACCCCGATCTGGGAGTAGGGGGCTACACCTTC.

This chain links TRBV12-5 with TRBJ2-5; 12 positions agree with TRBD2. The trim removed 5 bases at V and 5 bases at J, leaving 6 bases unmatched. CDR1 is LGHNT, CDR2 FRNRAP, per germline. There are 15 residues in the CDR3. CDR3 in amino acids: CASGPRLAGDETQYF. In nucleotides, the CDR3 is TGTGCTAGTGGTCCCAGACTAGCGGGAGACGAGACCCAGTACTTC.

This clonotype showed up just a few times. The chain carries TRBV3-1 and TRBJ2-7; no definite D call. This CDR3 contains 15 residues. V was cut by 2 bases and J by 5 bases, with 16 bases left in between. From germline, CDR1 is LGHDT and CDR2 YNNKEL (reference sequence). CDR3 protein: CASSQNGGNRNEQYF. CDR3 DNA: TGTGCCAGCAGCCAAAATGGCGGTAACCGGAACGAGCAGTACTTC.

This clonotype was recorded many times. The V and J genes are TRBV20-1 and TRBJ1-1; TRBD1 agrees at 9 bases. This CDR3 comprises 14 residues. Germline-derived CDR1 and CDR2 are DFQATT and SNEGSKA (reference sequence). V shed 4 bases and J 11 bases; nucleotides not matched to a gene: 14. CDR3 sequence (DNA): TGCAGTGCTAAAAGTCGGGACAGGGTGACGAGCGCTTTCTTT. Its translation: CSAKSRDRVTSAFF.

This clonotype was seen at least ten times. V is TRBV29-1 and J is TRBJ2-7; maybe TRBD1 (6 bases). Germline-derived CDR1 and CDR2 are SQVTM and ANQGSEA. Trimming left V 1 base short and J 1 base short, with 14 bases between. The CDR3 has 15 residues. CDR3 sequence reads: CSVEGDRDNSYEQYF. CDR3 coding DNA: TGCAGCGTTGAAGGGGACCGGGACAATTCCTACGAGCAGTACTTC.

This clonotype was seen at least ten times. The chain links TRBV28 to TRBJ2-5; 12 nucleotides match TRBD2. The CDR3 contains 17 residues. Germline-derived CDR1 and CDR2 are MDHEN and SYDVKM. The V and J ends lost 5 bases and 1 base, in that order; junction bases with no gene match: 8. The CDR3 DNA reads as TGTGCCAGCAGTCAAGGGACTAGCGGGCTAACCCAAGAGACCCAGTACTTC. Translating gives CASSQGTSGLTQETQYF.

This clonotype was found many times. The V call is TRBV14, the J call TRBJ1-2; D is undetermined. Germline V gives CDR1 SGHDN, CDR2 FVKESK. The CDR3 is made up of 13 amino acids. Trimming shortened V by 2 bases and J by 8 bases, and 12 bases separated the two germline ends. In DNA form, the CDR3 reads TGTGCCAGCAGCCAATCCGCGAATACGGGCTACACCTTC. Translation: CASSQSANTGYTF. The full variable domain, completed using reference TRBV14 and TRBJ1-2, is EAGVTQFPSHSVIEKGQTVTLRCDPISGHDNLYWYRRVMGKEIKFLLHFVKESKQDESGMPNNRFLAERTGGTYSTLKVQPAELEDSGVYFCASSQSANTGYTFGSGTRLTVV.